Shown below are 8 T cell receptor beta chains from a single sample sequenced in a study of cytomegalovirus exposure and HLA in healthy donors. The PCR had 60 Vbeta and 13 Jbeta primers. Libraries were prepared by immunoSEQ multiplex PCR; TCRdb keeps only in-frame clonotypes and omits some of them. The top ten hold 3% of the sample, which has over 100,000 clones, 70% to 80% seen once. Sequencing used PBMCs. The source is a woman aged 18-29 years in good health and CMV-seropositive.

This clone came up once. J is TRBJ2-1 and V is TRBV6-5; 15 bases align to TRBD2. The CDR3 covers 13 residues. J lost 10 bases, V lost 10 bases, and 5 bases had no gene match. Germline values: CDR1 MNHEY, CDR2 SVGAGI. The CDR3 sequence is CATGLAGGREQFF. CDR3 nucleotides: TGTGCCACCGGACTAGCGGGAGGGCGAGAGCAGTTCTTC.

The V and J genes are TRBV4-1 and TRBJ2-3; TRBD2 agrees at 7 bases. The germline CDR1 and CDR2 sequences are MGHRA and YSYEKL. The CDR3 covers 18 residues. The V gene end was trimmed by 4 bases and the J gene end by 1 base; junction bases not matched to a gene: 14. CDR3 in DNA: TGCGCCAGCAGCCGATCGGGCGGGAGCGCTTTCGGCACAGATACGCAGTATTTT. It yields the protein CASSRSGGSAFGTDTQYF.

The J gene is TRBJ2-5, the V gene TRBV5-1; possible D gene TRBD2, 6 bases. This CDR3 is 15 amino acids long. The germline gives CDR1 SGHRS, CDR2 YFSETQ. The V end lost 4 bases, the J end lost 2 bases, and 15 bases lay between the germline ends. This CDR3 reads CASSLATDLQETQYF. The CDR3 coding sequence is TGCGCCAGCAGCCTAGCGACAGATCTTCAAGAGACCCAGTACTTC.

This clone was observed a few times. The V gene is TRBV5-1, the J gene TRBJ2-2; 12 bases agree with TRBD1. CDR3 length equals 16 residues. The germline V gene encodes CDR1 SGHRS and CDR2 YFSETQ. J was trimmed by 7 bases and V by 3 bases; bases with no gene match: 7. DNA of the CDR3: TGCGCCAGCAGCTCAGCGGGACAGGGGGCTGGCGGGGAGCTGTTTTTT. Translation: CASSSAGQGAGGELFF.

The chain combines TRBV6-1 with TRBJ2-1; 9 nucleotides match TRBD2. Germline V gene lookup returns CDR1 MNHNS and CDR2 SASEGT. The length of the CDR3 is 15 residues. The ends lost 6 bases at V and 4 bases at J; junction bases unmatched: 7. CDR3 protein: CASSLTSGLYNEQFF. For the CDR3, the DNA is TGTGCCAGCAGCCTAACTAGCGGGCTGTACAATGAGCAGTTCTTC.

The genes are TRBV6-5 and TRBJ2-7, with D possibly TRBD2 on 7 matching bases. CDR3 size: 14 residues. The V gene lost 6 bases and the J gene lost 3 bases, with 15 bases spanning the gap. CDR1 is MNHEY and CDR2 is SVGAGI in the germline V gene. The CDR3 protein is CASSPGAGVYEQYF. The CDR3 DNA is TGTGCCAGCAGCCCAGGGGCGGGGGTCTACGAGCAGTACTTC.

The chain carries TRBV11-2 and TRBJ2-1; 7 bases map to TRBD2. CDR1 is SGHAT, CDR2 FQNNGV, per germline. This CDR3 comprises 14 residues. The CDR3 bases are TGTGCGGCCAAGCGGGATGCCTCCTACAATGAGCAGTTCTTC. Translation gives CAAKRDASYNEQFF.

The rearrangement uses TRBV30 and TRBJ2-3; TRBD2 matches at 8 bases. The CDR3 spans 17 residues. The germline V gene encodes CDR1 GTSNPN and CDR2 SVGIG (reference sequence). V gave up 1 base and J gave up 0 bases; unmatched junction bases: 9. The CDR3 protein is CAWSGGFGGRSTDTQYF. Written as DNA, the CDR3 is TGTGCCTGGAGTGGGGGGTTTGGCGGGAGGAGCACAGATACGCAGTATTTT.